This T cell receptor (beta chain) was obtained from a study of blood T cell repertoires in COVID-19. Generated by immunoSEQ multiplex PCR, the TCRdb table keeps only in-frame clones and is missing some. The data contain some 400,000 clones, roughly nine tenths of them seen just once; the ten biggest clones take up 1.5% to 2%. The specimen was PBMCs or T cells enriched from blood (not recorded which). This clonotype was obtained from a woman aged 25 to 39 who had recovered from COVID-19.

The CDR3 nucleotides are TGTGCCAGCAGCCCGGACAGGGGTTGGGGTGGCTATGGCTACACCTTC. Translating gives CASSPDRGWGGYGYTF. The chain employs TRBV7-2 and TRBJ1-2; 9 nucleotides line up with TRBD1. The CDR3 runs 16 residues. The trim removed 5 bases at V and 4 bases at J, leaving 11 bases unmatched. Looked up from germline, CDR1 is SGHTA and CDR2 is FQGNSA.